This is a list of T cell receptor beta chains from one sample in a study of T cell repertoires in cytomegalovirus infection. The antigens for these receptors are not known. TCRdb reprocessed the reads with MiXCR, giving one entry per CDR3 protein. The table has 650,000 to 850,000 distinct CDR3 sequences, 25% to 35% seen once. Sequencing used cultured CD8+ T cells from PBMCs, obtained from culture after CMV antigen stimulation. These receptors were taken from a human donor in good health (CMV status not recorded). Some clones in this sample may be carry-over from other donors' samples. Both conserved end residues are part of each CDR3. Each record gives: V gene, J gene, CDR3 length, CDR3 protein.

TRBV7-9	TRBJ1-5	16	CASSLDRDRGNQPQHF
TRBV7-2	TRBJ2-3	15	CASSPPGLAGDTQYF
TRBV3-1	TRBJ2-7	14	CASSQDMSSYEQYF
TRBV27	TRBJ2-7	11	CATQGGFEQYF
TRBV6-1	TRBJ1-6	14	CASVQGKNNSPLHF
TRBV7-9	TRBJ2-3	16	CASVSGTSGITDTQYF
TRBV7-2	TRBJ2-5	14	CASSRDRGVETQYF
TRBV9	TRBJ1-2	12	CASSVGIMRYTF
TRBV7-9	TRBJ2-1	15	CASSFSADSYNEQFF
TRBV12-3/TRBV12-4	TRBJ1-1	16	CASSLGVRTLNTEAFF
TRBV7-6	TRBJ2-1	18	CASSLGISQGHSPNEQFF
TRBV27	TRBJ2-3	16	CASRRLAGGRTDTQYF
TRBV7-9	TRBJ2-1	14	CASSGPGDFDEQFF
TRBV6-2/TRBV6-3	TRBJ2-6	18	CASSFLRTGYSGANVLTF
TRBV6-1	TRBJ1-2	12	CASMGPDYGYTF
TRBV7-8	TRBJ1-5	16	CASSGDAGGNNQPQHF
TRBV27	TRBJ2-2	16	CASSPLQGLGTGELFF
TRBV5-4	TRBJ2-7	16	CASSSASGTVFYEQYF
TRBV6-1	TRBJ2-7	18	CASRRGLATDLSSYEQYF
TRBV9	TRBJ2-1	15	CASTRGTAFYNEQFF
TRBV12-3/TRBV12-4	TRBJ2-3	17	CASSLGTSALFTDTQYF
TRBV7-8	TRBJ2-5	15	CASSLADRAWETQYF
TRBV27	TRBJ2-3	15	CASSPPPASTDTQYF
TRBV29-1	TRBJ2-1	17	CSVPGLAGPSSYNEQFF
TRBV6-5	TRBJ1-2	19	CASSPRFYRGPASDYGYTF
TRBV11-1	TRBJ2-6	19	CASRPGTGNRHSGANVLTF
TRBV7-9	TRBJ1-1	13	CASSFVGAPEAFF
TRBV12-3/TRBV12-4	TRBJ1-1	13	CASSPHATTEAFF
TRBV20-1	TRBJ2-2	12	CSHQADTGELFF
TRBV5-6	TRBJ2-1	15	CASSFWQGARSEQFF
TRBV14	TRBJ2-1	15	CASSQSGGARVEQFF
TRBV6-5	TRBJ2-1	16	CVSSYSTGGLYNEQFF
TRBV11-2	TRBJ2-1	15	CASSWEGQAYNEQFF
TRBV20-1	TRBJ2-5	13	CSALSRGEGTQYF
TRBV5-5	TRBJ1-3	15	CASSPSDTARNTIYF
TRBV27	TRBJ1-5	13	CASNDGPGQPQHF
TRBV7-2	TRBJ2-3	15	CASSFLSGGEDTQYF
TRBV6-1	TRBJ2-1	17	CASSDRAGGQGFDEQFF
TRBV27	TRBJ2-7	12	CASLGRDYEQYF
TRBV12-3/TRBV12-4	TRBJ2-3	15	CASSLEGHGTDTQYF
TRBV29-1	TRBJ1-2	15	CSVKDSPLFNYGYTF
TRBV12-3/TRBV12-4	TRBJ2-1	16	CASSWGGGIGYNEQFF
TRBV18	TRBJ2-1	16	CASSPNPPMRDNEQFF
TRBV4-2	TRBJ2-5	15	CASSQGGTSLETQYF